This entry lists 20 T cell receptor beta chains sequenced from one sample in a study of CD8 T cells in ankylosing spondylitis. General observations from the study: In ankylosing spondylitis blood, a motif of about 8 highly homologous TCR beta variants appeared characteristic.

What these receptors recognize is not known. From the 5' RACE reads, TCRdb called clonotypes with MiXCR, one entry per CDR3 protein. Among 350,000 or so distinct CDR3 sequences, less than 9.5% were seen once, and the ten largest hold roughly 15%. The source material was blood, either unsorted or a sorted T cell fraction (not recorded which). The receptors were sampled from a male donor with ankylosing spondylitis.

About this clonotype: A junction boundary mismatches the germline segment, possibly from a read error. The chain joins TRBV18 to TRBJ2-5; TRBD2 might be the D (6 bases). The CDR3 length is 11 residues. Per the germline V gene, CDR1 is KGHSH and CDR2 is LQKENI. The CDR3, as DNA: TGTGCCAGCTCACCCAATAGGGGACTGAACTTC. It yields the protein CASSPNRGLNF. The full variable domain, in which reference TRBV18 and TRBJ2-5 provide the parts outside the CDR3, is NAGVMQNPRHLVRRRGQEARLRCSPMKGHSHVYWYRQLPEEGLKFMVYLQKENIIDESGMPKERFSAEFPKEGPSILRIQQVVRGDSAAYFCASSPNRGLNFGPGTRLLVL.

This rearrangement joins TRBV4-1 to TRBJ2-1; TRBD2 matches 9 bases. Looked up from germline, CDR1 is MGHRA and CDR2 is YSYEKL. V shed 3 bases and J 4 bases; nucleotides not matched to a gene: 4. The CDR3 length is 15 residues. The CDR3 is CASSHRLADYNEQFF. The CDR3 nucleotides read TGCGCCAGCAGCCACAGACTAGCGGATTACAATGAGCAGTTCTTC.

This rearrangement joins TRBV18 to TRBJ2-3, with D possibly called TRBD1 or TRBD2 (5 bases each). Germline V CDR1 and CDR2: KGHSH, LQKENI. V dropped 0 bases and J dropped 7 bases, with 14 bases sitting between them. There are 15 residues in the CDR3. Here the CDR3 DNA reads TGTGCCAGCTCACCACCTAATCGGGACGGACATACGCAGTATTTT. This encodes CASSPPNRDGHTQYF.

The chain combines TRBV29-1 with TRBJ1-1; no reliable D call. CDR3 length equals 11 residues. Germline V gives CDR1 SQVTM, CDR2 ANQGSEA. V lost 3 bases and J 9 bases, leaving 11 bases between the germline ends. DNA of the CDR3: TGCAGCGTTGAGACGGGCAGTAAAGCTTTCTTT. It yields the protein CSVETGSKAFF.

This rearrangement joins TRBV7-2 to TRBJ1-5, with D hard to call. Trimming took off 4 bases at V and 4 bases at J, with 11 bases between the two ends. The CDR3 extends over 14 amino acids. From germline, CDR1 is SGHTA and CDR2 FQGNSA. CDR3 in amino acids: CASSSGLINQPQHF. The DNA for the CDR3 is TGTGCCAGCAGCTCGGGCCTCATTAATCAGCCCCAGCATTTT.

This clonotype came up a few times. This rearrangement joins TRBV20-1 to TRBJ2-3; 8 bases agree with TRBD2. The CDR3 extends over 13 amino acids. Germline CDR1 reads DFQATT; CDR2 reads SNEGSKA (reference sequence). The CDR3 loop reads CSFAGRAPDTQYF. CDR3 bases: TGCAGCTTCGCCGGGAGGGCCCCAGATACGCAGTATTTT.

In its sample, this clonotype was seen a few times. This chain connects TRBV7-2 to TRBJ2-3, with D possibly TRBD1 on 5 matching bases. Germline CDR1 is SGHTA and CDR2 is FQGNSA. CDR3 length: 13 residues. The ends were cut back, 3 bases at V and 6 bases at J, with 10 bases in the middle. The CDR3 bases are TGTGCCAGCAGCTTCCCCTGGGGCGATACGCAGTATTTT. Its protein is CASSFPWGDTQYF.

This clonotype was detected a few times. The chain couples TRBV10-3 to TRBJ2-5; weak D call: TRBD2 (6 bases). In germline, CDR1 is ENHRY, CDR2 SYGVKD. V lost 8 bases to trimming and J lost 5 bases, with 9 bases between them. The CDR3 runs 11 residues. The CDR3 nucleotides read TGTGCCATCGGGACTGTCGAGACCCAGTACTTC. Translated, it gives CAIGTVETQYF.

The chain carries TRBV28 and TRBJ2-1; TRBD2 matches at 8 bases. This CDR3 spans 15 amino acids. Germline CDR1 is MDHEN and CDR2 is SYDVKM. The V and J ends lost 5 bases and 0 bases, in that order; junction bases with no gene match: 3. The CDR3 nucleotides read TGTGCCAGCAGTCCAGCGGGGGCCTCCTACAATGAGCAGTTCTTC. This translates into CASSPAGASYNEQFF.

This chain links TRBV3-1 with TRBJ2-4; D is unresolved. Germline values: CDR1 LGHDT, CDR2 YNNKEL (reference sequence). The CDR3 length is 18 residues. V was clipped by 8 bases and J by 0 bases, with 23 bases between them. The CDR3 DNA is TGTGCCAGCTGCAACTCGAGGCGGCGAGTTCTAGCCAAAAACATTCAGTACTTC. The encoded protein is CASCNSRRRVLAKNIQYF. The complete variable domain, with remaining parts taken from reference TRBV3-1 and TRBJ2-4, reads DTAVSQTPKYLVTQMGNDKSIKCEQNLGHDTMYWYKQDSKKFLKIMFSYNNKELIINETVPNRFSPKSPDKAHLNLHINSLELGDSAVYFCASCNSRRRVLAKNIQYFGAGTRLSVL.

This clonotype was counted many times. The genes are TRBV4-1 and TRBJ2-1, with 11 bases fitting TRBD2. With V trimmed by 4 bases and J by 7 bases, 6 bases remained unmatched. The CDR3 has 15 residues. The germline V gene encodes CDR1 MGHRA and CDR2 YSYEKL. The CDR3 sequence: CASSPAGTSGNEQFF. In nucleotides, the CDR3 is TGCGCCAGCAGCCCAGCCGGGACTAGCGGTAATGAGCAGTTCTTC.

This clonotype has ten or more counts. The CDR3 spells CASSFDRVRNEQFF. CDR3 DNA sequence: TGTGCCAGCAGTTTTGATAGGGTGCGCAATGAGCAGTTCTTC. This sequence joins TRBV27 and TRBJ2-1; no definite D call. Germline lookup yields CDR1 MNHEY and CDR2 SMNVEV (reference sequence). Trimming shortened V by 3 bases and J by 6 bases, and 12 bases separated the two germline ends. This CDR3 has 14 residues.

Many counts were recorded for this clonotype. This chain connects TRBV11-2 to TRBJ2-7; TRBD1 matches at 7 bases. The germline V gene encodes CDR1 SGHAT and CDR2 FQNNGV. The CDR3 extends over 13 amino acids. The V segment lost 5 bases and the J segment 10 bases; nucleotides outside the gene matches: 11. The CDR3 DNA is TGTGCCAGCAGCGCCGGGACAGAGCTCTTTCAGTACTTC. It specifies CASSAGTELFQYF.

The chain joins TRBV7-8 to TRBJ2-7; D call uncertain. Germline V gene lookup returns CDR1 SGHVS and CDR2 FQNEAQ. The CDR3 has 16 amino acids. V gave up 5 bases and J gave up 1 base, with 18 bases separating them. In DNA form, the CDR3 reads TGTGCCAGCAGCCCAATGGGCGTGGGTGTATCCTACGAGCAGTACTTC. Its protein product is CASSPMGVGVSYEQYF.

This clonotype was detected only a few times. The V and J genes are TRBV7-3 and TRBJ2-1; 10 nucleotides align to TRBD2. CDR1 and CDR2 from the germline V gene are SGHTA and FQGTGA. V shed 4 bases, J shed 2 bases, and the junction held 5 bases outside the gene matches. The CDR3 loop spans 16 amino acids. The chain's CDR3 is CASSSQSGRAYNEQFF. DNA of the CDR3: TGTGCCAGCAGCTCACAAAGCGGGAGGGCCTACAATGAGCAGTTCTTC.

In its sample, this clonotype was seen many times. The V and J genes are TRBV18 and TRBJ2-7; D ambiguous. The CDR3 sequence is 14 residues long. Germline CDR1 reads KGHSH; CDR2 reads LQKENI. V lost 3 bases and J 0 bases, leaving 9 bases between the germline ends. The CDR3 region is CASSPLYFSYEQYF. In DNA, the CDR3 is TGTGCCAGCTCACCTCTATATTTCTCCTACGAGCAGTACTTC.

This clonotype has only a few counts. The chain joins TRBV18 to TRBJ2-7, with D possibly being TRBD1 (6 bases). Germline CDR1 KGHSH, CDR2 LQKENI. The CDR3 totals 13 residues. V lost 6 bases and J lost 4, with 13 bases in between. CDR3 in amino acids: CASSHGQTYEQYF. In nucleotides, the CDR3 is TGTGCCAGCTCCCATGGACAGACATACGAGCAGTACTTC.

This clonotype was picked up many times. The CDR3 sequence is CASSGTGDGQPQHF. DNA of the CDR3: TGTGCCAGTAGTGGGACAGGGGATGGTCAGCCCCAGCATTTT. This chain uses TRBV19 with TRBJ1-5; 10 nucleotides line up with TRBD1. The CDR3 consists of 14 residues. The ends lost 5 bases at V and 6 bases at J; junction bases unmatched: 4. Germline lookup yields CDR1 LNHDA and CDR2 SQIVND (reference sequence).

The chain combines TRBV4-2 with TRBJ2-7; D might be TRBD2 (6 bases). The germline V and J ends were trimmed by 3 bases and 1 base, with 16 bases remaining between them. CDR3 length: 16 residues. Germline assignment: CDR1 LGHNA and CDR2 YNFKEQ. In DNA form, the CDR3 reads TGTGCCAGCAGCCATCCCAAGGAGCGGGCTTCCTACGAGCAGTACTTC. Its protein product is CASSHPKERASYEQYF.

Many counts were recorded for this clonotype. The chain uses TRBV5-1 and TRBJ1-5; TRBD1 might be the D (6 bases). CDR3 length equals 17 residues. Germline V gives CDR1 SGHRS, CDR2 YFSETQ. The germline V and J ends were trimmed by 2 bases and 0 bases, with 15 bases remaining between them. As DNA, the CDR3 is TGCGCCAGCAGCTTAAACCCGGGACAAAATAGCAATCAGCCCCAGCATTTT. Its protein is CASSLNPGQNSNQPQHF.